This TCR beta chain was obtained from a study of blood T cells in healthy people across ages. Turning to the study itself: Template switching retrieved approximately one barcoded beta molecule for each two T cells.

Germline assignment: CDR1 MNHEY and CDR2 SVGAGI. The CDR3 totals 14 residues. A sample-barcoded 5' primer and a J-beta primer mix were used in a second PCR of roughly 6 to 11 cycles. The authors tagged each cDNA molecule using a template-switch adaptor with 12 random nucleotides. From the 5' RACE reads, TCRdb called clonotypes with MiXCR, one entry per CDR3 protein. The table includes about 670,000 distinct CDR3 sequences, around 38% detected once. Study conclusions and caveats: The CMV status of each donor remained undetermined, and this could have confounded shifts in expanded clonotypes. Greater diversity and more naive CD4+ cells were seen in long-lived donors than in aged donors.

Concerning this clonotype itself: Its target is unknown. A much larger clonotype is one base distant, so this may be a read error.

This TCR was sampled from a man older than 75 in good health. Sample: blood. The rearrangement links TRBV6-5 to TRBJ2-1, with TRBD1 matching 9 bases. The CDR3 protein is CARSYSGTGHEQFF. The CDR3 DNA is TGTGCCCGCAGTTACTCTGGGACAGGGCATGAGCAGTTCTTC.